This T cell receptor (beta chain) was obtained from a study (dated by TCRdb to the early 2010s). By share, this clonotype ranks as medium-sized (0.01 to 0.1%). Its binding antigen is unknown. No per-base quality is available; no much larger clone lies one base away. Reads for this sample came from an Illumina Genome Analyzer IIx. Through fastp at Q25 and MiXCR, TCRdb rebuilt clones from the public reads, retaining in-frame beta chains. For every CDR3 protein sequence, its rows merge into one entry that carries the most common genes and DNA. This sample gives about 15,000 distinct CDR3 sequences in total; roughly a third of them show up just once. Together, the top ten hold about 15% of the sample. Trimming removed 3 bases from V and 1 base from J, leaving 9 bases between the germline ends. The CDR3 runs 14 residues from the cysteine to the phenylalanine. Only the CDR3 portion is preserved as DNA: 42 bases, with reading frame beginning at the first base.

Source material: blood. This receptor was taken from a human donor. The chain is made from TRBV12-3 or TRBV12-4 and TRBJ1-1; D gene: possibly TRBD1, on 6 matching bases. The DNA sequence is TGTGCCAGCAGTTTCCGAGGGGGGAACACTGAAGCTTTCTTT. It encodes CASSFRGGNTEAFF.